The clone carrying this TCR beta chain was recorded only once. The data are from a study of shared clonotypes between healthy human individuals. V dropped 5 bases and J dropped 4; count of bases not matched to a gene: 14. The CDR3 extends over 18 amino acids. From germline, CDR1 is SGHVS and CDR2 FQNEAQ. Clones were read by immunoSEQ multiplex PCR, and TCRdb kept only the in-frame ones, dropping some. The sample consists of approximately 980,000 clones, about 80% of them appearing once. The TCR originated in a man between 18 and 29 years old in good health. The sequenced sample was memory CD4+ T cells sorted from blood. Subset specified: CD45RA-negative fraction. The V call is TRBV7-8, the J call TRBJ2-1; the match to TRBD1 covers 10 bases. The chain's CDR3 is CASSLRTMGQGIYNEQFF. The CDR3 DNA follows: TGTGCCAGCAGCCTCCGAACCATGGGACAGGGGATATACAATGAGCAGTTCTTC. The complete variable domain, with remaining parts taken from reference TRBV7-8 and TRBJ2-1, reads GAGVSQSPRYKVAKRGQDVALRCDPISGHVSLFWYQQALGQGPEFLTYFQNEAQLDKSGLPSDRFFAERPEGSVSTLKIQRTQQEDSAVYLCASSLRTMGQGIYNEQFFGPGTRLTVL.